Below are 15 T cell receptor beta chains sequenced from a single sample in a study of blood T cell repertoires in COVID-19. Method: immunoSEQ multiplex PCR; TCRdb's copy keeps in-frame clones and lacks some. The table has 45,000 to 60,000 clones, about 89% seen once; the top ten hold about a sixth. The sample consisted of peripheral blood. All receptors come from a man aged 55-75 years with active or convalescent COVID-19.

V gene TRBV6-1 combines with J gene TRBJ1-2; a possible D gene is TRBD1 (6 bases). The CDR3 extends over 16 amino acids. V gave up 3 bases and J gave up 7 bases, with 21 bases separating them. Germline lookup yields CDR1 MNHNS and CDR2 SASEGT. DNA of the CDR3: TGTGCCAGCAGTGATAGGACAGACCCCTCTTTTGGTGGCTACACCTTC. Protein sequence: CASSDRTDPSFGGYTF.

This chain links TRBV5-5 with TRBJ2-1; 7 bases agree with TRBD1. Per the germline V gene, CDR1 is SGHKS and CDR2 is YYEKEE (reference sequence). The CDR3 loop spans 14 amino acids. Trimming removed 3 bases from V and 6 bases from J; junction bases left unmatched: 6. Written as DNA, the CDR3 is TGTGCCAGCAGCTACCCCCGGGACAGCAATGAGCAGTTCTTC. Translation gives CASSYPRDSNEQFF.

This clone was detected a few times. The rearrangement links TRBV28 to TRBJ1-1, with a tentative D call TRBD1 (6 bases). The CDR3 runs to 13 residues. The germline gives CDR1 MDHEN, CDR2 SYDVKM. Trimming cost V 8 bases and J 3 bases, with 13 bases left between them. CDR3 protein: CASSRQGYTEAFF. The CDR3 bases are TGTGCCAGCTCGCGGCAGGGGTACACTGAAGCTTTCTTT. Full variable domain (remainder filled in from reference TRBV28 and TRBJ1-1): DVKVTQSSRYLVKRTGEKVFLECVQDMDHENMFWYRQDPGLGLRLIYFSYDVKMKEKGDIPEGYSVSREKKERFSLILESASTNQTSMYLCASSRQGYTEAFFGQGTRLTVV.

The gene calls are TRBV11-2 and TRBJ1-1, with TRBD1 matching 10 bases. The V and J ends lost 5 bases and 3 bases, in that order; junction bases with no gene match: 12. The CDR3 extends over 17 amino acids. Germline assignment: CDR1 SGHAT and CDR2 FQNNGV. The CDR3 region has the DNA TGTGCCAGCAGCCGTGAGGGACAGGGGTTTCCGGACACTGAAGCTTTCTTT. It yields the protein CASSREGQGFPDTEAFF.

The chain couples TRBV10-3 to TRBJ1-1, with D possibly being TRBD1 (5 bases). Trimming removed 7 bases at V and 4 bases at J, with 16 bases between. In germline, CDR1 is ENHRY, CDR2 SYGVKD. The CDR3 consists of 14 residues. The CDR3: CAITTSAGGTEAFF. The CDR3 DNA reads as TGTGCCATCACTACGTCGGCCGGGGGCACTGAAGCTTTCTTT.

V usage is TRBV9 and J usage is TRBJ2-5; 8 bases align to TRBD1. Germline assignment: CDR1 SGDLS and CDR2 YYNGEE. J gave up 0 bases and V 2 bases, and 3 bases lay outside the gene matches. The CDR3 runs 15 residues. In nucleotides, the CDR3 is TGTGCCAGCAGCGTGGGACAGGCGTACCAAGAGACCCAGTACTTC. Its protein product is CASSVGQAYQETQYF.

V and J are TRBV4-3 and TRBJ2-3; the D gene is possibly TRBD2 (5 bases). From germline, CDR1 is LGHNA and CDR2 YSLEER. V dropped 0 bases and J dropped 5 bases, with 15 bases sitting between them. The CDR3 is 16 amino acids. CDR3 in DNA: TGCGCCAGCAGCCAAGATAGTGTGGACGAGGGAGATACGCAGTATTTT. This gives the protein CASSQDSVDEGDTQYF.

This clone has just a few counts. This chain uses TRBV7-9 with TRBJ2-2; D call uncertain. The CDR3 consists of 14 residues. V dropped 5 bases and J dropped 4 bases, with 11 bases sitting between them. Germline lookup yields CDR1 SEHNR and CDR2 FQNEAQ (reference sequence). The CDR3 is CASSPVRSTGELFF. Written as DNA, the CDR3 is TGTGCCAGCAGCCCAGTCCGGAGCACCGGGGAGCTGTTTTTT.

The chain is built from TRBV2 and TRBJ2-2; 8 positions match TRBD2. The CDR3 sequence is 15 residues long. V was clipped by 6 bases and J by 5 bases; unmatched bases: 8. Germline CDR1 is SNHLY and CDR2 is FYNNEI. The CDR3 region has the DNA TGTGCCAGCAGGCCTCGGGGGGGCGGTACCGGGGAGCTGTTTTTT. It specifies CASRPRGGGTGELFF.

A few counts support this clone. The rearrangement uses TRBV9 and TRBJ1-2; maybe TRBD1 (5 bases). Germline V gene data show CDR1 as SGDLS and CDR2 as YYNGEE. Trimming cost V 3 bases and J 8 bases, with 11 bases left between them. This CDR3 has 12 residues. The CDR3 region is CASSGAREGYTF. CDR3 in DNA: TGTGCCAGCAGCGGGGCCAGGGAAGGCTACACCTTC.

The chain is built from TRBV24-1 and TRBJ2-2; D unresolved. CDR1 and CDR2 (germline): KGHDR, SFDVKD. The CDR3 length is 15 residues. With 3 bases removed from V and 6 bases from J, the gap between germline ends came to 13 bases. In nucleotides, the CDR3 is TGTGCCACCAGTGATAGTCCTGAGATTCCCGGGGAGCTGTTTTTT. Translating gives CATSDSPEIPGELFF.

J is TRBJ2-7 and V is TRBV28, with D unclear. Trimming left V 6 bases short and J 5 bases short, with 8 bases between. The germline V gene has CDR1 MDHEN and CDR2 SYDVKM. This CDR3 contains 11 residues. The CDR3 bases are TGTGCCAGCAGGGAGAATAACGAGCAGTACTTC. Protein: CASRENNEQYF.

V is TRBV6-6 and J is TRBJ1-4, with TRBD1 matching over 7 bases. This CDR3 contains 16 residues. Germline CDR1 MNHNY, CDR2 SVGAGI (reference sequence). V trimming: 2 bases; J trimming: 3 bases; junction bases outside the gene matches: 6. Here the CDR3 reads CASSYAPTGANEKLFF. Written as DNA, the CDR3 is TGTGCCAGCAGTTACGCCCCCACAGGGGCTAATGAAAAACTGTTTTTT.

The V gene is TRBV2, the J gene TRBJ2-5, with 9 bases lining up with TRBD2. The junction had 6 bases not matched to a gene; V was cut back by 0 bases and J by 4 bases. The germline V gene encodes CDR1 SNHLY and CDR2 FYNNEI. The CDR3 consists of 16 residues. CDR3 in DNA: TGTGCCAGCAGTGAAGCGGGAGCGGGGGGTGGAGAGACCCAGTACTTC. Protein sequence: CASSEAGAGGGETQYF.

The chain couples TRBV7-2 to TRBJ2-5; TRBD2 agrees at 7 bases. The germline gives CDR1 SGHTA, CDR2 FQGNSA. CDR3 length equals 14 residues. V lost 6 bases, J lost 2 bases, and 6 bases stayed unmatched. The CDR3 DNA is TGTGCCAGCAGTTTCAACGGGGGGCAAGAGACCCAGTACTTC. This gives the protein CASSFNGGQETQYF.